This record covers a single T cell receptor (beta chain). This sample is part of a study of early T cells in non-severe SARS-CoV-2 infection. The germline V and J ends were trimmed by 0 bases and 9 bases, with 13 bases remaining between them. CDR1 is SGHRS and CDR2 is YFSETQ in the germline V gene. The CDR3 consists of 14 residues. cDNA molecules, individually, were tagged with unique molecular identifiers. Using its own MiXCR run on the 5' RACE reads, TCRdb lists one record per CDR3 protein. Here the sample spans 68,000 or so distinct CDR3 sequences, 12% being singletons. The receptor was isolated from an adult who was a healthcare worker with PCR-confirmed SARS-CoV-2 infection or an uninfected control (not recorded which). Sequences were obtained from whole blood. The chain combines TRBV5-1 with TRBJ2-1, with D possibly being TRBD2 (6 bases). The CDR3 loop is CASSLAGELGEQFF. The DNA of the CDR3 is TGCGCCAGCAGCTTGGCGGGGGAATTGGGTGAGCAGTTCTTC.